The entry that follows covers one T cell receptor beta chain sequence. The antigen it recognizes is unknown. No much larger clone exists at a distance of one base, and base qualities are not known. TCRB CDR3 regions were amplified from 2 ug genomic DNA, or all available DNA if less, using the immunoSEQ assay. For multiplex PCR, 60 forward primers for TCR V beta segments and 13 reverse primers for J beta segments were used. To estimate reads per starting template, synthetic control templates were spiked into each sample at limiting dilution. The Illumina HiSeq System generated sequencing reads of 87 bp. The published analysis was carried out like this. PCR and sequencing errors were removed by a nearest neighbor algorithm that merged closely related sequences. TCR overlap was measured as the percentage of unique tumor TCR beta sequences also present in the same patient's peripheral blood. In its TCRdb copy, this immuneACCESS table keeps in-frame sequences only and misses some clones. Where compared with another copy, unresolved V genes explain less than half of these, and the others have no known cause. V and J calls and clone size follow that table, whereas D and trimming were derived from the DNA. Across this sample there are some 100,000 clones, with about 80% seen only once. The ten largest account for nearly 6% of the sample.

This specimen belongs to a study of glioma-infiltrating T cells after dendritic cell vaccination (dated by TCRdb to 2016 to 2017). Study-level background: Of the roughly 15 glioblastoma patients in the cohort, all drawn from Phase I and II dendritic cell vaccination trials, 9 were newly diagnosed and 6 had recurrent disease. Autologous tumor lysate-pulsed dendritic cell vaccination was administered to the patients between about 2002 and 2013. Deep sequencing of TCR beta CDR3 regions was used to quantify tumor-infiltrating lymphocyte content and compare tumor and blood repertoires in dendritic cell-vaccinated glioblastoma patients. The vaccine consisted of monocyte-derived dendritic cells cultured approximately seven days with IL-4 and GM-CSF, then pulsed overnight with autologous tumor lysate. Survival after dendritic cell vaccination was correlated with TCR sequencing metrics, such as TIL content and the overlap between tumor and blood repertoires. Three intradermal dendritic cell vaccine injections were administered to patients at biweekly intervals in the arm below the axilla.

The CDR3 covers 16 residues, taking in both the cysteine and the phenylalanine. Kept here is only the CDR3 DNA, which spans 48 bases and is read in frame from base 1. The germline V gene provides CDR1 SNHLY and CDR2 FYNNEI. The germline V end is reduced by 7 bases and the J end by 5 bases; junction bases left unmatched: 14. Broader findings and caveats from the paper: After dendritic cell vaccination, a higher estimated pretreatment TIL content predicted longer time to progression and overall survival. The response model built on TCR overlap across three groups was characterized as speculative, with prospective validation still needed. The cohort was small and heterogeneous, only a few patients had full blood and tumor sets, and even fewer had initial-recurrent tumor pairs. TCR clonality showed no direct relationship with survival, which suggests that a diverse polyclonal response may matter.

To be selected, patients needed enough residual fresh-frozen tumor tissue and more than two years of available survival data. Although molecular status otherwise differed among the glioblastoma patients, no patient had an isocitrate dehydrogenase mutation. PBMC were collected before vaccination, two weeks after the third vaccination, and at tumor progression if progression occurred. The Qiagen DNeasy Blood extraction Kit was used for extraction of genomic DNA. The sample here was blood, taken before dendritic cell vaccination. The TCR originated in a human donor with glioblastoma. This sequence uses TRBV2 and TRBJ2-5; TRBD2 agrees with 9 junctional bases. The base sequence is TGTGCCAGCACCGACAGCGGGGGGCTTCCCTTGGAGACCCAGTACTTC. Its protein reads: CASTDSGGLPLETQYF.